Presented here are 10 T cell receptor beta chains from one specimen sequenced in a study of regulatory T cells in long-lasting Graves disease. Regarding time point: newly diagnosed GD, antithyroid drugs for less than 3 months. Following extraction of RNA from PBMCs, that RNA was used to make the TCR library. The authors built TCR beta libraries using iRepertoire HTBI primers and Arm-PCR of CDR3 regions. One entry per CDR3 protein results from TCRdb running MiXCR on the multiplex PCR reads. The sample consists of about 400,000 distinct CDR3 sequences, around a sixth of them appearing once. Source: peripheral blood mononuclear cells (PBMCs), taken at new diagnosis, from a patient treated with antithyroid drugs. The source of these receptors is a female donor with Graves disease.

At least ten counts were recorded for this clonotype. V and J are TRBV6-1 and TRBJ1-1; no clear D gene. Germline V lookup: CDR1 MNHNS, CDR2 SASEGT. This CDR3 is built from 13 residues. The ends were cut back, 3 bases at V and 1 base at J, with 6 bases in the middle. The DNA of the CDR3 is TGTGCCAGCAGTGAGGTCCCGAACACTGAAGCTTTCTTT. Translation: CASSEVPNTEAFF.

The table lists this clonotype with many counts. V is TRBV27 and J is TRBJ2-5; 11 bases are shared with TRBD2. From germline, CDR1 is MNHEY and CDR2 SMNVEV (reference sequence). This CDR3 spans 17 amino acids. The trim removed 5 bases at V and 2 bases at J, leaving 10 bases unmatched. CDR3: CASSPLAGGSPQETQYF. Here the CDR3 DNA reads TGTGCCAGCAGTCCGCTAGCGGGAGGATCCCCACAAGAGACCCAGTACTTC.

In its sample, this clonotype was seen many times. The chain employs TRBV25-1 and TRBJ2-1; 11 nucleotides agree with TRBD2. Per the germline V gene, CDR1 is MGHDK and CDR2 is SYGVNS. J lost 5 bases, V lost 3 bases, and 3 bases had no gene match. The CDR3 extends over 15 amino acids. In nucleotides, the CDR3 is TGTGCCAGCAGTGAGAGACTAGCGGGAAACAATGAGCAGTTCTTC. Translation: CASSERLAGNNEQFF.

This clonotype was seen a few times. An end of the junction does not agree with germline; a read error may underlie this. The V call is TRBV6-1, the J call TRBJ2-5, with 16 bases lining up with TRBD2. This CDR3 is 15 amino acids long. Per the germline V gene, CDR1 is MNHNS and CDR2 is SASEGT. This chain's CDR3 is CTSRLGLAGGETQYF. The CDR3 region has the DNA TGTACCAGCAGATTGGGACTAGCGGGAGGGGAGACCCAGTACTTC.

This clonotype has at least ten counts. The CDR3 DNA is TGCAGTGCTAGAGATCCCTACGGGACTAGCGGGAGGGCCGGGAGTCACGAGCAGTACTTC. Encoded protein: CSARDPYGTSGRAGSHEQYF. The genes are TRBV20-1 and TRBJ2-7; TRBD2 agrees at 16 bases. Germline CDR1 DFQATT, CDR2 SNEGSKA (reference sequence). With V trimmed by 0 bases and J by 5 bases, 16 bases remained unmatched. CDR3 size: 20 residues.

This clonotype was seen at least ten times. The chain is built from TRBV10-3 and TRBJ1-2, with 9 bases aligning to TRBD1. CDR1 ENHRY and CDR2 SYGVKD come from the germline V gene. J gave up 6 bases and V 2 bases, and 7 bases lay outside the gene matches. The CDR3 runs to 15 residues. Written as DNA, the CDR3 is TGTGCCATCAGTGAGACGGACAGGGGATTAAATGGCTACACCTTC. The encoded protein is CAISETDRGLNGYTF.

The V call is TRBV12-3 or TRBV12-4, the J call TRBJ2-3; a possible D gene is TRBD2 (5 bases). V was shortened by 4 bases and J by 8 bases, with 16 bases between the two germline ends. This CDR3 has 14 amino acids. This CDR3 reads CASSSLHPRGTQYF. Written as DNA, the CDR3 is TGTGCCAGCAGTTCGCTACACCCCCGGGGTACGCAGTATTTT.

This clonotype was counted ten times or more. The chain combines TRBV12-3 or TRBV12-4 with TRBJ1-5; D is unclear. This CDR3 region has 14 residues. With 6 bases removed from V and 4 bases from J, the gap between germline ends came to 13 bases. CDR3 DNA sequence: TGTGCCAGCAGCTGGACTGTTGGAAATCAGCCCCAGCATTTT. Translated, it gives CASSWTVGNQPQHF.

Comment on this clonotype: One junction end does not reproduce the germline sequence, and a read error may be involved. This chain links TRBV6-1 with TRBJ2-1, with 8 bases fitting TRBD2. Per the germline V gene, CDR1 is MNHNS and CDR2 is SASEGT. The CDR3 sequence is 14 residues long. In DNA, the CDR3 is TGTGCCACCAGTAGAGCGGGAGTTCGCGATGAGCAGTTCTTC. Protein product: CATSRAGVRDEQFF.

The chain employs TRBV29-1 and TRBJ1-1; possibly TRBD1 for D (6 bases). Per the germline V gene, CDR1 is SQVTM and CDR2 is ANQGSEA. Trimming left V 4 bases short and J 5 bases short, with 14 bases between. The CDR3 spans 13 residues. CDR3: CSVVEGDTTEAFF. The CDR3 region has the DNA TGCAGCGTTGTGGAGGGGGATACGACTGAAGCTTTCTTT.